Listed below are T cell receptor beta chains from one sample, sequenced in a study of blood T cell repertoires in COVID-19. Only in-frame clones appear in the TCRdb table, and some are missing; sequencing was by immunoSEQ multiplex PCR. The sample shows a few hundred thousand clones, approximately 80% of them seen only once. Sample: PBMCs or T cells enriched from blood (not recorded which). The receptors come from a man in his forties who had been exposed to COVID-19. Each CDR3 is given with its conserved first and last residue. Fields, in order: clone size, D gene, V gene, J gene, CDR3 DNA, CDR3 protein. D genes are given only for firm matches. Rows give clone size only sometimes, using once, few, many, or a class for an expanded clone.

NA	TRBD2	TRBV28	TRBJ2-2	TGTGCCAGCGGCAGTGCGGGCGGGGGACTCACCGGGGAGCTGTTTTTT	CASGSAGGGLTGELFF
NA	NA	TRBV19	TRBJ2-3	TGTGCCAGTAGTATAGATTCAAGACATCACACAGATACGCAGTATTTT	CASSIDSRHHTDTQYF
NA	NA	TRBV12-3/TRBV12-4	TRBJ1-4	TGTGCCAGCGGATCGACAGAAAATGAAAAACTGTTTTTT	CASGSTENEKLFF
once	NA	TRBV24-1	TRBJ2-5	TGTGCCACCAGTGCTACAGGACAAACCCAGTACTTC	CATSATGQTQYF
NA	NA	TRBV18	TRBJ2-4	TGTGCCAGCTCAACCTCGGGACTGGCGGGGAACATTCAGTACTTC	CASSTSGLAGNIQYF
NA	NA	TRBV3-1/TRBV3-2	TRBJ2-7	TGTGCCAGCAGCCCAGGGGCGGGAGAGGGTGAGTACTTC	CASSPGAGEGEYF
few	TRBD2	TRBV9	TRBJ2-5	TGTGCCAGCAGCGAAGCGGGAGTCAGAGAGACCCAGTACTTC	CASSEAGVRETQYF
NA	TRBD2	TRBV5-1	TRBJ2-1	TGCGCCAGCAGCTTGACACTAGCGGGAGACTATGAGCAGTTCTTC	CASSLTLAGDYEQFF
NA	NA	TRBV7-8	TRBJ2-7	TGTGCCAGCAGCTTAGCGGGGCAAAATCCCTACGAGCAGTACTTC	CASSLAGQNPYEQYF
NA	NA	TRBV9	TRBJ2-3	TGTGCCAGCAGCCCAAACCCGGGACTCGGCACAGATACGCAGTATTTT	CASSPNPGLGTDTQYF
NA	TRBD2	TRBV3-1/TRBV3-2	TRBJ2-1	TGTGCCAGCAGCCCGATGCGGGGGGATGAGCAGTTCTTC	CASSPMRGDEQFF
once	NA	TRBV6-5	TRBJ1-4	TGTGCCAGCAGTTACGGGGGGTTGGGGGAAAAACTGTTTTTT	CASSYGGLGEKLFF
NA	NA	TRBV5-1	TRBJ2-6	TGCGCCAGCAGCTTCCTCAACGTCCTGACTTTC	CASSFLNVLTF
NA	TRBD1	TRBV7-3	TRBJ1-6	TGTGCCAGCAGCTTATTGGGACAGGGGACATCTGGACCCCTCCACTTT	CASSLLGQGTSGPLHF
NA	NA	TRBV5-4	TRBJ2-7	TGTGCCAGCAGCTTACCTGCCCGGGAGCAGTACTTC	CASSLPAREQYF
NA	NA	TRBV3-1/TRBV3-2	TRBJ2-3	TGTGCCAGCAGCCAAGGGCAGGGTTTGGATACGCAGTATTTT	CASSQGQGLDTQYF
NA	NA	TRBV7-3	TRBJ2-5	TGTGCCAGCAGCCGTCCCGGGGAGACCCAGTACTTC	CASSRPGETQYF
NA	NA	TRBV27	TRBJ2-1	TGTGCCAGCAGTTTCCCCTTGGCGGGTGAGCAGTTCTTC	CASSFPLAGEQFF
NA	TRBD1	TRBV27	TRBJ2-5	TGTGCCAGCAGTTCTCGGGACAGGAAGTATGAGACCCAGTACTTC	CASSSRDRKYETQYF
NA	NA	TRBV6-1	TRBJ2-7	TGTGCCAGCAGTGAGTTGTACAGCAGCTACGAGCAGTACTTC	CASSELYSSYEQYF
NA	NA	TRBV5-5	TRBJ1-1	TGTGCCAGCAGCTTCTCCCCCGGGGGGAACACTGAAGCTTTCTTT	CASSFSPGGNTEAFF
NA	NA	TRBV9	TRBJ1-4	TGTGCCAGCAGCGTAGAAGCGGGAGGGGTTGCGGAAAAACTGTTTTTT	CASSVEAGGVAEKLFF
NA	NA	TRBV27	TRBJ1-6	TGTGCCAGCAGTTTAATGGACTCAGGCAACTCACCCCTCCACTTT	CASSLMDSGNSPLHF